This T cell receptor (beta chain) was recorded in a study of blood T cells in healthy people across ages. It was with a sample-barcoded 5' primer and a J-beta primer mix that a second PCR of roughly 6 to 12 cycles was run. Every single cDNA molecule received a tag from a template-switch adaptor with 12 random nucleotides. TCRdb re-called the 5' RACE reads through MiXCR, storing one row per CDR3 protein. The profile shows about 780,000 distinct CDR3 sequences, around 62% of them singletons. CDR3 length: 12 residues. Germline CDR1 is MDHEN and CDR2 is SYDVKM. V shed 5 bases and J shed 9 bases, with 13 bases lying between them.

The V gene is TRBV28, the J gene TRBJ1-2, with TRBD1 as a possible D gene (6 bases). Material: blood. This receptor was identified in a man aged 30-40 years in good health. The CDR3 DNA is TGTGCCAGCAGTCTCGGACAGCCGAGCTACACCTTC. Translating it yields CASSLGQPSYTF.